This TCR beta chain came from a study of response to subunit inactivated influenza vaccine. TCRdb passed the RT-PCR reads through MiXCR, listing each CDR3 protein once. The repertoire includes 500,000 or so distinct CDR3 sequences, 16% of them detected once, and 2.5% to 3.5% sits in the top ten. Findings and limits, study-wide: Few additional T cells are recruited per seasonal influenza vaccination, authors suggested.

To note about this clonotype: Its antigen remains unknown.

With 4 bases clipped from V and 1 base from J, the junction kept 6 bases outside the gene matches. This CDR3 contains 15 residues. Germline CDR1 and CDR2: SGHRS and YFSETQ. The V and J genes are TRBV5-1 and TRBJ2-7; 9 bases are a match to TRBD1. This specimen was CD4+ T cells sorted from PBMCs, taken around 25 months after vaccination. The TCR originated in a man aged 50-75 years who received an inactivated influenza vaccine. The CDR3 protein is CASSPGGQGSYEQYF. CDR3 nucleotides: TGCGCCAGCAGCCCGGGGGGACAGGGATCCTACGAGCAGTACTTC.